This TCR beta chain is from a study of vaccination and CD4 T cells after COVID-19 (dated by TCRdb to the early 2020s). In terms of the full investigation: Convalescent patients had a positive SARS-CoV-2 result on nasal swab PCR, and of these patients, some 10 had mild disease and one had severe disease. Post-COVID blood samples were collected from convalescent patients a median of about 92 days after diagnosis, with a range of roughly 35 to 161 days. In more than eight COVID-19 convalescent patients and a handful of infection-naive healthy vaccine recipients, researchers compared the spike-specific CD4+ TCR repertoire from before mRNA vaccination with the repertoire from after. The cultures were stimulated with overlapping spike peptide pools from SARS-CoV-2 and from the common cold coronaviruses HCoV-NL63, HCoV-OC43 and HCoV-229E. Post-vaccine blood samples were collected a median of about 72 days after the second vaccine dose, ranging from 14 to 241 days. Participants got two doses of the Pfizer-BioNTech BNT162b2 vaccine (n=8) or two doses of the Moderna mRNA-1273 vaccine (n=2). Control cultures used a CEFX viral epitope pool as positive control, an HIV-1 Nef peptide pool as negative control, or no peptide. In the convalescent cohort there were six males and four females, among whom were two Hispanic individuals, seven Caucasians, two Asians and one multiracial person. A few convalescent patients gave samples both early after vaccination (day 14) and late after vaccination (days 161 to 241).

Turning to this clonotype: Its antigen remains undetermined. No much larger clone is present one base from it, and per-base qualities are unavailable.

Trimming at the junction amounts to 5 bases on V and 5 bases on J, and the germline ends lie 8 bases apart. The germline V gene encodes CDR1 SGHNT and CDR2 YYREEE (reference sequence). The CDR3, from cysteine to phenylalanine, totals 12 residues. The CDR3 DNA has 36 bases and is translated from base 1. The time point label, as the study defines it: late sampling 161 to 241 days after vaccination in a few convalescent patients. The treatment or condition label for this specimen denotes: approximately 9-day PBMC culture with coronavirus spike peptide pools or control peptides (ViraFEST assay). To expand antigen-specific T cells with peptide pools and then pick out the expanded clonotypes through TCR sequencing, the study relied on the ViraFEST assay. The convalescent patients' positive SARS-CoV-2 PCR tests fell between March and December 2020, which was before the Alpha, Beta and Delta variants emerged in the United States. Each well held 2.1 million or so PBMCs cultured in IMDM containing around 5% human AB serum and roughly 9.7 IU/ml IL-2, with 8.5 to 10 ug/ml peptide pools added. On days 3 and 7, half of the culture medium was replaced with fresh IL-2-containing medium. After 10 days of culture, CD4+ T cells were isolated by negative selection with the EasySep CD4+ T cell isolation kit. Ficoll-Paque Plus gradient centrifugation was used to isolate PBMCs from whole blood, and the isolated PBMCs were then either used fresh or cryopreserved at -140C. Triplicate wells were generally used for each culture condition.

Study-wide findings and limitations: An increase in the median number of SARS-CoV-2-reactive clonotypes from approximately 23 after infection to 38 after vaccination was observed, but the change was not found to be significant. Among convalescent patients, a median about 86% of the SARS-CoV-2-reactive clones seen after vaccination appeared only after vaccination, which suggests priming specific to the vaccine. Of the vaccine-specific clones found in convalescent patients, nearly all (304 of 307) were mono-reactive for SARS-CoV-2 spike instead of being cross-reactive with common cold coronaviruses. The number of convalescent patients in the study was relatively small, and the study did not examine early timepoints following natural infection.

Library prep was done by PCR. DNA from cultured CD4+ T cells was subjected to TCR sequencing with the Oncomine TCR Beta short-read assay at the Johns Hopkins FTIC core. The QIAamp micro DNA kit was used to extract genomic DNA from the cultured CD4+ T cells. Oncomine TCR Beta libraries from cultured CD4+ T cells were pooled using unique dual indexes and sequenced on an Illumina iSeq 100. In the original analysis: Non-productive sequences were removed, and CDR3s that did not start with C, did not end with F or W, or were shorter than 7 amino acids were discarded. The MANAFEST web application was used to identify antigen-specific clonotypes by comparing peptide-stimulated wells against reference wells and other culture wells. Positive clones required FDR below 0.05, an odds ratio above 5, and productive frequency above 0.1% in at least two of three replicate wells. Cross-reactive clonotypes were defined as significantly expanded in both SARS-CoV-2 spike wells and at least one common cold coronavirus spike condition. Levenshtein distances (stringdist) and unrooted phylogenetic trees (ape) in R version 3.6.1 were used to assess CDR3 homology. The public reads were reanalyzed by TCRdb: fastp trimming at Q25, MiXCR alignment, in-frame beta chains only. CDR3 protein duplicates are merged, each entry listing the most common genes and DNA. The authors' filters were not applied to this entry. In this sample the table shows around 25,000 distinct CDR3 sequences, 25% to 30% of which occur a single time. 7.1% of the sample belongs to the ten largest clones.

The sequencing here drew on CD4+ T cells from blood, cultured in vitro, taken about 7 months after SARS-CoV-2 vaccination. The rearranged chain carries TRBV5-4 and TRBJ2-1, and perhaps TRBD1 as D gene, on 5 matching bases. This TCR was recovered from a human donor who had recovered from COVID-19. CDR3 region: CASSSRDNEQFF. The bases read TGTGCCAGCAGTAGCAGGGACAATGAGCAGTTCTTC.